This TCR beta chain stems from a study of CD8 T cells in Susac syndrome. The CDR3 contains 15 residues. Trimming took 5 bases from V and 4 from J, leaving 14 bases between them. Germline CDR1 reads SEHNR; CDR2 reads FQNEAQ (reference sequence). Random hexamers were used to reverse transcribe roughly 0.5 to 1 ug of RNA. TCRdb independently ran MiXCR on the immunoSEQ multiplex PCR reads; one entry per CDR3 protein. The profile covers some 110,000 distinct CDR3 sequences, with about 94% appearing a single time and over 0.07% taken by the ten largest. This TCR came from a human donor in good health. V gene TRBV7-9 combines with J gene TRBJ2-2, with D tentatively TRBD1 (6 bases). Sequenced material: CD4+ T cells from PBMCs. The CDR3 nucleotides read TGTGCCAGCAGCCTCGAGGGGACAAGCACCGGGGAGCTGTTTTTT. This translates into CASSLEGTSTGELFF.